A selection of T cell receptor beta chains follows, all from one sample in a study of cytotoxic CD8 clonotypes in ibrutinib-treated CLL. The data were produced by immunoSEQ multiplex PCR, yet TCRdb's version contains in-frame clones alone and is incomplete. The sample includes fewer than 35,000 clones, approximately 68% of them seen just once. This sample comprised PBMCs, obtained after 24 months of ibrutinib treatment. The receptor source for this set is a human donor with chronic lymphocytic leukemia. Each CDR3 is given with its conserved first and last residue. The D gene is left open where the match is weak. A row's size may be missing; if present it is once, few, many or a size class.

TRBV4-3,TRBJ1-2,.,TRBD1,CASSRGQGANYGYTF,TGCGCCAGCAGCCGTGGACAGGGAGCTAACTATGGCTACACCTTC
TRBV19,TRBJ1-6,few,TRBD1,CASKDRVSYNSPLHF,TGTGCCAGTAAGGACAGGGTCTCCTATAATTCACCCCTCCACTTT
TRBV5-1,TRBJ2-3,few,TRBD2,CASRTGGYYRSGTDTQYF,TGCGCCAGCAGGACGGGGGGGTACTATCGGTCGGGCACAGATACGCAGTATTTT
TRBV9,TRBJ2-6,.,.,CASSVAPRSGANVLTF,TGTGCCAGCAGCGTAGCCCCCCGCTCTGGGGCCAACGTCCTGACTTTC
TRBV6-5,TRBJ2-5,.,TRBD1,CASSYSGQGKGETQYF,TGTGCCAGCAGTTACTCGGGACAGGGAAAGGGGGAGACCCAGTACTTC
TRBV5-4,TRBJ2-2,.,.,CASSSDRRVMSGELFF,TGTGCCAGCAGCTCCGACAGGCGGGTTATGTCCGGGGAGCTGTTTTTT
TRBV2,TRBJ2-7,.,.,CASSEGARGYEQYF,TGTGCCAGCAGTGAAGGCGCCCGGGGCTACGAGCAGTACTTC
TRBV5-1,TRBJ1-2,.,.,CASSLAVGGAYGYTF,TGCGCCAGCAGCTTGGCCGTTGGGGGCGCCTATGGCTACACCTTC
TRBV9,TRBJ2-3,.,.,CASRRRPGGDTQYF,TGTGCCAGCCGCCGCCGTCCCGGGGGAGATACGCAGTATTTT
TRBV27,TRBJ1-2,.,TRBD1,CASSFDPRAVRAGGIGYTF,TGTGCCAGCAGTTTTGACCCCCGCGCGGTTCGGGCAGGGGGGATTGGCTACACCTTC
TRBV11-3,TRBJ2-2,once,.,CASSLRETAGELFF,TGTGCCAGCAGCTTGAGGGAAACCGCCGGGGAGCTGTTTTTT
TRBV13,TRBJ2-7,.,TRBD1,CASSRTGGSYEQYF,TGTGCCAGCAGCCGGACAGGGGGCTCGTACGAGCAGTACTTC
TRBV27,TRBJ2-3,.,TRBD1,CASRQQGERDTQYF,TGTGCCAGCAGACAACAGGGGGAGAGAGATACGCAGTATTTT
TRBV5-5,TRBJ1-5,.,TRBD1,CASSAYWDSNQPQHF,TGTGCCAGCAGCGCTTATTGGGACAGTAATCAGCCCCAGCATTTT
TRBV7-2,TRBJ2-5,.,TRBD2,CASSFQGLDQETQYF,TGTGCCAGCAGCTTTCAAGGACTAGACCAAGAGACCCAGTACTTC
TRBV5-1,TRBJ2-3,.,.,CASSLWGFGTDTQYF,TGCGCCAGCAGCTTGTGGGGATTCGGCACAGATACGCAGTATTTT
TRBV5-1,TRBJ2-3,once,.,CASSQRSGARDTQYF,TGCGCCAGCAGCCAGCGCTCGGGGGCGCGGGATACGCAGTATTTT
TRBV5-6,TRBJ1-1,few,.,CASSGGGGWAFF,TGTGCCAGCAGCGGTGGCGGGGGTTGGGCTTTCTTT
TRBV6-5,TRBJ1-2,.,.,CASRPERGNSYGYTF,TGTGCCAGCAGACCCGAGCGGGGTAACTCCTATGGCTACACCTTC
TRBV6-1,TRBJ1-3,.,.,CASRVPAGNTIYF,TGTGCCAGCAGGGTCCCCGCGGGAAACACCATATATTTT
TRBV7-9,TRBJ2-5,.,TRBD1,CASSLGQGVETQYF,TGTGCCAGCAGCCTCGGACAGGGCGTGGAGACCCAGTACTTC
TRBV2,TRBJ1-1,few,.,CASSGQLNTEAFF,TGTGCCAGCAGCGGACAGCTGAACACTGAAGCTTTCTTT
TRBV5-1,TRBJ2-7,.,TRBD2,CASSAPGRAYEQYF,TGCGCCAGCAGCGCCCCCGGGAGGGCCTACGAGCAGTACTTC
TRBV5-5,TRBJ1-5,.,.,CASSPSTEFNQPQHF,TGTGCCAGCAGCCCATCGACGGAGTTTAATCAGCCCCAGCATTTT
TRBV27,TRBJ1-5,.,.,CASSSPGTRFQPQHF,TGTGCCAGCAGTTCGCCAGGGACAAGGTTTCAGCCCCAGCATTTT
TRBV7-8,TRBJ1-4,.,.,CASSLGEGSGRIF,TGTGCCAGCAGCTTAGGGGAAGGGTCAGGGCGGATTTTT
TRBV5-6,TRBJ2-4,.,TRBD2,CASSRPGTSGQNIQYF,TGTGCCAGCAGCCGCCCGGGGACTAGCGGCCAAAACATTCAGTACTTC
TRBV7-9,TRBJ1-2,once,.,CASRQIYGYTF,TGTGCCAGCAGGCAAATCTATGGCTACACCTTC
TRBV5-1,TRBJ1-4,.,.,CASSPSSVNEKLFF,TGCGCCAGCAGCCCAAGTAGCGTTAATGAAAAACTGTTTTTT
TRBV5-3,TRBJ1-5,.,.,CARSLKGSGDQPQHF,TGTGCCAGAAGCTTGAAGGGTAGTGGCGATCAGCCCCAGCATTTT
TRBV9,TRBJ2-1,many,.,CASSVGGTPEQFF,TGTGCCAGCAGCGTAGGTGGGACCCCCGAGCAGTTCTTC
TRBV27,TRBJ2-3,.,.,CASPHYTDTQYF,TGTGCCAGCCCTCACTACACAGATACGCAGTATTTT
TRBV5-1,TRBJ2-5,.,TRBD1,CASSPRTGGTEETQYF,TGCGCCAGCAGCCCACGGACAGGGGGCACAGAAGAGACCCAGTACTTC
TRBV7-9,TRBJ2-2,.,TRBD1,CASSLRRTGEKGTGELFF,TGTGCCAGCAGCTTACGTCGGACAGGGGAGAAAGGTACCGGGGAGCTGTTTTTT
TRBV30,TRBJ2-5,medium-sized,.,CAWSTVGAETQYF,TGTGCCTGGAGTACAGTAGGTGCAGAGACCCAGTACTTC
TRBV19,TRBJ2-5,few,.,CASSIKATGETQYF,TGTGCCAGTAGTATAAAGGCTACAGGCGAGACCCAGTACTTC
TRBV9,TRBJ2-7,.,.,CASSPRTFGYEQYF,TGTGCCAGCAGCCCTCGGACATTCGGGTACGAGCAGTACTTC
TRBV7-2,TRBJ2-6,once,.,CASSFGVTASGANVLTF,TGTGCCAGCAGCTTTGGGGTTACAGCCTCTGGGGCCAACGTCCTGACTTTC
TRBV5-1,TRBJ2-5,.,.,CASSRLVLQETQYF,TGCGCCAGCAGCCGGCTAGTACTACAAGAGACCCAGTACTTC
TRBV28,TRBJ2-5,.,.,CASSPGGAFGETQYF,TGTGCCAGCAGCCCTGGGGGGGCGTTCGGGGAGACCCAGTACTTC
TRBV7-3,TRBJ2-2,.,.,CASSLTGGTGTAGELFF,TGTGCCAGCAGCTTAACGGGGGGCACAGGGACGGCCGGGGAGCTGTTTTTT
TRBV29-1,TRBJ2-1,.,TRBD2,CSAGTSGGALEQFF,TGCAGCGCCGGCACTAGCGGGGGGGCGCTGGAGCAGTTCTTC
TRBV27,TRBJ2-5,.,.,CASSSLGVQETQYF,TGTGCCAGCAGTTCCTTGGGTGTGCAAGAGACCCAGTACTTC
TRBV28,TRBJ1-1,.,.,CASSGPGRRRTFF,TGTGCCAGCAGTGGGCCCGGACGGAGACGAACTTTCTTT
TRBV30,TRBJ1-5,.,TRBD1,CAWSSGQENQPQHF,TGTGCCTGGAGTTCTGGACAGGAAAATCAGCCCCAGCATTTT
TRBV9,TRBJ2-7,.,TRBD1,CASSPGQGLYEQYF,TGTGCCAGCAGCCCGGGACAGGGCCTCTACGAGCAGTACTTC
TRBV7-2,TRBJ2-6,few,.,CASSLVGGNSGANVLTF,TGTGCCAGCAGCTTAGTAGGAGGTAACTCTGGGGCCAACGTCCTGACTTTC
TRBV28,TRBJ2-7,.,.,CASSTGGPSKQYF,TGTGCCAGCAGCACCGGTGGGCCCTCGAAGCAGTACTTC
TRBV18,TRBJ1-1,.,.,CASSPPRSTNTEAFF,TGTGCCAGCTCACCACCGAGGAGCACGAACACTGAAGCTTTCTTT
TRBV2,TRBJ2-7,.,.,CASRAFGAEQYF,TGTGCCAGCAGGGCCTTCGGGGCCGAGCAGTACTTC
TRBV5-4,TRBJ2-1,.,TRBD2,CASSLQGLAGNEQFF,TGTGCCAGCAGCTTGCAGGGACTAGCGGGTAATGAGCAGTTCTTC
TRBV5-1,TRBJ2-1,few,TRBD1,CASSLGQGAHEQFF,TGCGCCAGCAGCTTGGGACAGGGGGCTCATGAGCAGTTCTTC
TRBV5-1,TRBJ1-5,.,.,CASSLGGSGGNQPQHF,TGCGCCAGCAGCTTGGGAGGTAGCGGGGGCAATCAGCCCCAGCATTTT